Shown below are 4 T cell receptor beta chains from a single sample sequenced in a study of post-analysis software for immune sequencing data. General study points: Comparison of patients with controls showed roughly five TRBV segments more frequent in patients, TRBV5-6, TRBV5-1 and TRBV20-1 among them.

Prepared TCR beta cDNA libraries contained unique molecular identifiers. TCRdb independently ran MiXCR on the PCR reads; one entry per CDR3 protein. The repertoire consists of about 200,000 distinct CDR3 sequences, with roughly 28% occurring once and the leading ten covering approximately 3%. Which antigens these TCRs recognize remains unknown. Sequencing was carried out using blood. The receptors were gathered from a girl under 18 with multiple sclerosis.

To note about this clonotype: The junction does not match germline at one end; this may be a read error. V gene TRBV20-1 combines with J gene TRBJ1-1; a weak D match, TRBD1 (6 bases). Germline values: CDR1 DFQATT, CDR2 SNEGSKA (reference sequence). The CDR3 extends over 14 amino acids. The CDR3 region has the DNA TGCGGTGCATCAAAGGGGTTAGGGGGGACTGAAGCTTTCTTT. Its translation: CGASKGLGGTEAFF.

This clonotype was found many times. The V call is TRBV5-1, the J call TRBJ2-3; D not certain. The CDR3 loop spans 14 amino acids. Between the trimmed V and J ends, which lost 0 bases and 3 bases, there was a span of 8 bases. The germline V gene has CDR1 SGHRS and CDR2 YFSETQ. CDR3 region: CASSLAQFTDTQYF. The CDR3 bases are TGCGCCAGCAGCTTGGCGCAGTTTACAGATACGCAGTATTTT.

Comments on this clonotype: This could be a read error, since a much larger clone is one nucleotide away. The chain uses TRBV2 and TRBJ2-1; 10 positions match TRBD2. The CDR3 consists of 15 residues. In germline, CDR1 is SNHLY, CDR2 FYNNEI. Unmatched junction bases numbered 8, after V lost 3 bases and J lost 9 bases. This chain's CDR3 is CASSEASGGPLEQFF. The CDR3 DNA reads TGTGCCAGCAGTGAGGCTAGCGGGGGACCCCTTGAGCAGTTCTTC.

At least ten counts were recorded for this clonotype. This chain uses TRBV5-1 with TRBJ2-7; 7 nucleotides match TRBD2. CDR1 is SGHRS and CDR2 is YFSETQ in the germline V gene. The ends lost 2 bases at V and 0 bases at J; junction bases unmatched: 8. This CDR3 has 16 amino acids. CDR3 amino acids: CASSFGAGIFSYEQYF. Written as DNA, the CDR3 is TGCGCCAGCAGCTTTGGAGCGGGAATCTTCTCCTACGAGCAGTACTTC.